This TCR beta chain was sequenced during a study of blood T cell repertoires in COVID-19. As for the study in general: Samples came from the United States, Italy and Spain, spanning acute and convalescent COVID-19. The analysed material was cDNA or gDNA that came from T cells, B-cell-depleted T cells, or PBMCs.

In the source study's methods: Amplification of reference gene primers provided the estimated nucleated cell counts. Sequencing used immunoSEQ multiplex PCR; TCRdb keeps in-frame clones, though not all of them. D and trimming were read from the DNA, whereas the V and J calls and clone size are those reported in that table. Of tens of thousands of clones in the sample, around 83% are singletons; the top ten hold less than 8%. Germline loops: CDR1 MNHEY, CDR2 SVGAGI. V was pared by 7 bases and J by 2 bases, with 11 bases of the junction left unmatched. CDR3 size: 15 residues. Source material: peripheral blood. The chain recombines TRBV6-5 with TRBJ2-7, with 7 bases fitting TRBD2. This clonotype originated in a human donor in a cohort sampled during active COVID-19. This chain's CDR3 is CASTRGVDNTYEQYF. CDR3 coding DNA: TGTGCCAGCACCCGGGGGGTGGATAATACCTACGAGCAGTACTTC.